A single sample gave rise to the 22 T cell receptor beta chains below, sequenced in a study of Graves' ophthalmopathy and Graves' hyperthyroidism. As the template, RNA transcripts were used to amplify TCR beta CDR3 regions. RT-PCR with HTBI primers came first, then second-round multiplex PCR. TCRdb reprocessed the multiplex PCR reads via MiXCR and lists one record per CDR3 protein. The table records roughly 1.1 million distinct CDR3 sequences, about 38% of them present only once. Source material: peripheral blood or thyroid tissue (not recorded which). The source of these receptors is an adult man with Graves' hyperthyroidism.

This clonotype was counted between two and nine times. One junction end does not reproduce the germline sequence, and a read error may be involved. The chain recombines TRBV5-1 with TRBJ2-5; 14 bases are a match to TRBD2. CDR1 and CDR2 from the germline V gene are SGHRS and YFSETQ. The CDR3 loop spans 15 amino acids. The CDR3 here is CASSHGLAGGGEQYF. The CDR3 DNA follows: TGTGCCAGCAGCCACGGACTAGCGGGAGGCGGGGAGCAGTACTTC.

This clonotype appeared a few times. The junction departs from germline at one end; a sequencing error may be responsible. The chain combines TRBV10-2 with TRBJ1-2; D is uncertain. The CDR3 is 15 residues long. In germline, CDR1 is WSHSY, CDR2 SAAADI. The CDR3 DNA sequence: TGTGCCAGCAGTTTCAGCCCAACCAGCGCCCTTGGCTACACCTTC. Its protein is CASSFSPTSALGYTF.

The chain links TRBV29-1 to TRBJ1-1; 12 positions agree with TRBD1. Trimming cost V 5 bases and J 11 bases; bases outside gene matches: 12. This CDR3 is 14 amino acids long. Germline CDR1 is SQVTM and CDR2 is ANQGSEA. CDR3 sequence (DNA): TGCAGCGTTAGCCCCGGGACAGGGGGCCGGCTGGCTTTCTTT. The encoded protein is CSVSPGTGGRLAFF.

This clonotype was seen just once. The V and J genes are TRBV2 and TRBJ1-5; D might be TRBD1 (6 bases). V was cut by 5 bases and J by 0 bases, with 17 bases left in between. The CDR3 runs to 17 residues. The germline gives CDR1 SNHLY, CDR2 FYNNEI. CDR3 coding DNA: TGTGCCAGCAGTTTAGTTACAGGGAGTTTTAGCAATCAGCCCCAGCATTTT. This gives the protein CASSLVTGSFSNQPQHF.

This clonotype was detected a few times. V usage is TRBV30 and J usage is TRBJ1-1, with D perhaps matching TRBD1 (5 bases). This CDR3 region has 13 residues. Germline loops: CDR1 GTSNPN, CDR2 SVGIG (reference sequence). The germline V and J ends were trimmed by 1 base and 1 base, with 7 bases remaining between them. The CDR3 region has the DNA TGTGCCTGGAGTGGACAGTGGAACACTGAAGCTTTCTTT. The encoded protein is CAWSGQWNTEAFF.

This clonotype has ten or more counts. The V gene is TRBV7-2, the J gene TRBJ1-4; 7 bases fit TRBD1. The CDR3 sequence is 15 residues long. Germline CDR1 reads SGHTA; CDR2 reads FQGNSA. J gave up 2 bases and V 5 bases, and 5 bases lay outside the gene matches. In DNA form, the CDR3 reads TGTGCCAGCAGCCCCGACAGGGACACTAATGAAAAACTGTTTTTT. It codes for CASSPDRDTNEKLFF.

The chain joins TRBV20-1 to TRBJ2-2; 12 bases align to TRBD2. V was pared by 5 bases and J by 6 bases, with 7 bases of the junction left unmatched. Germline V gives CDR1 DFQATT, CDR2 SNEGSKA (reference sequence). The CDR3 extends over 15 amino acids. CDR3 nucleotides: TGCAGTGCTCAGACTAGCGGGAGTATCTCCGGGGAGCTGTTTTTT. Protein product: CSAQTSGSISGELFF.

This clonotype has a count of ten or more. The chain recombines TRBV7-2 with TRBJ1-1, with 7 nucleotides matching TRBD1. The CDR3 spans 15 residues. The J segment lost 0 bases and the V segment lost 4 bases, leaving 5 bases of the junction unmatched. The V gene's germline CDR1 is SGHTA and CDR2 FQGNSA. CDR3 sequence: CASSSRGVLNTEAFF. Here the CDR3 DNA reads TGTGCCAGCAGCTCCAGGGGGGTCCTGAACACTGAAGCTTTCTTT.

This clonotype was recorded many times. The chain recombines TRBV7-3 with TRBJ1-1; maybe TRBD1 (6 bases). The CDR3 extends over 14 amino acids. Looked up from germline, CDR1 is SGHTA and CDR2 is FQGTGA. V was cut by 6 bases and J by 6 bases, with 17 bases left in between. The CDR3 region has the DNA TGTGCCAGCAGTTCTGATCAGGGGCTGGCTGAAGCTTTCTTT. Its translation: CASSSDQGLAEAFF.

This clonotype has at least ten counts. The chain joins TRBV19 to TRBJ2-6; either TRBD1 or TRBD2 may fit D (5 bases each). Germline V gene data show CDR1 as LNHDA and CDR2 as SQIVND (reference sequence). This CDR3 comprises 17 residues. Trimming pared 6 bases from V and 2 bases from J, leaving 17 bases between. The CDR3 DNA reads TGTGCCAGTAGGACGAGGACACTAGACCCTGGGGCCAACGTCCTGACTTTC. Translation gives CASRTRTLDPGANVLTF.

The rearrangement joins TRBV20-1 to TRBJ2-7, with 9 bases that match TRBD2. With V trimmed by 4 bases and J by 5 bases, 9 bases remained unmatched. CDR3 length: 14 amino acids. Germline assignment: CDR1 DFQATT and CDR2 SNEGSKA (reference sequence). CDR3 bases: TGCAGTGCTATGGTCGGTAGCGGGAGAGACGAGCAGTACTTC. Residues: CSAMVGSGRDEQYF.

This chain joins TRBV6-5 and TRBJ1-2; 9 bases fit TRBD1. The CDR3 length is 15 residues. CDR1 MNHEY and CDR2 SVGAGI come from the germline V gene. J lost 8 bases, V lost 5 bases, and 12 bases had no gene match. The CDR3 DNA reads as TGTGCCAGCAGTCCCACAGGGGGCCCTAGGAAGGGCTACACCTTC. Its translation is CASSPTGGPRKGYTF.

The chain couples TRBV29-1 to TRBJ1-1; maybe TRBD1 (6 bases). Germline values: CDR1 SQVTM, CDR2 ANQGSEA. V was clipped by 4 bases and J by 1 base, with 13 bases between them. CDR3 length: 14 residues. The CDR3 is CSVGRDTTNTEAFF. DNA of the CDR3: TGCAGCGTTGGCCGGGACACAACGAACACTGAAGCTTTCTTT.

This clonotype was seen a few times. Mismatch with germline at one junction end may stem from a read error. The chain combines TRBV7-2 with TRBJ1-2, with D hard to call. This CDR3 contains 14 residues. CDR1 is SGHTA, CDR2 FQGNSA, per germline. The CDR3 DNA reads as TGCGCCAGCAGTTCCCGTGGGCTTCACTATGGCTACACCTTC. It is translated as CASSSRGLHYGYTF.

This chain uses TRBV2 with TRBJ2-5; D is possibly TRBD1 or TRBD2 (6 bases each). CDR1 SNHLY and CDR2 FYNNEI come from the germline V gene. The CDR3 is made up of 14 amino acids. V dropped 5 bases and J dropped 4 bases, with 14 bases sitting between them. The CDR3 DNA reads as TGTGCCAGCAGTTACCGGGGGCCTGTAGAGACCCAGTACTTC. Its translation: CASSYRGPVETQYF.

V and J are TRBV25-1 and TRBJ1-5; the match to TRBD1 covers 7 bases. The CDR3 contains 14 residues. Looked up from germline, CDR1 is MGHDK and CDR2 is SYGVNS. V was clipped by 6 bases and J by 4 bases; unmatched bases: 6. CDR3 loop: CASRTGDTNQPQHF. The CDR3 DNA reads as TGTGCCAGCAGAACAGGGGACACAAATCAGCCCCAGCATTTT.

In this sample, this clonotype turned up many times. This chain connects TRBV15 to TRBJ1-5; TRBD1 matches at 7 bases. The CDR3 runs 15 residues. The J segment lost 9 bases and the V segment lost 1 base, leaving 9 bases of the junction unmatched. From germline, CDR1 is LNHNV and CDR2 YYDKDF (reference sequence). The CDR3 region is CATSRGDRTGRPQHF. CDR3 bases: TGTGCCACCAGCAGAGGCGATAGGACAGGCCGGCCCCAGCATTTT.

This chain joins TRBV20-1 and TRBJ2-5; D might be TRBD2 (6 bases). Germline-derived CDR1 and CDR2 are DFQATT and SNEGSKA (reference sequence). The V and J ends lost 6 bases and 4 bases respectively, with 12 bases between them. The CDR3 totals 12 residues. CDR3 sequence: CSALDGGETQYF. CDR3 in DNA: TGCAGTGCCCTTGACGGGGGAGAGACCCAGTACTTC.

This clonotype has a handful of counts. V usage is TRBV29-1 and J usage is TRBJ2-5, with 11 bases matching TRBD2. From germline, CDR1 is SQVTM and CDR2 ANQGSEA. The CDR3 loop spans 15 amino acids. Trimming at V came to 4 bases and at J to 4 bases, leaving 8 bases not matched to a gene. The CDR3 region has the DNA TGCAGCGTTGGGGCCTTTAGCGGGAGGGGAGAGACCCAGTACTTC. This sequence encodes CSVGAFSGRGETQYF. The variable domain in full, with the rest retrieved from reference TRBV29-1 and TRBJ2-5, is SAVISQKPSRDICQRGTSLTIQCQVDSQVTMMFWYRQQPGQSLTLIATANQGSEATYESGFVIDKFPISRPNLTFSTLTVSNMSPEDSSIYLCSVGAFSGRGETQYFGPGTRLLVL.

The table lists this clonotype with many counts. This rearrangement joins TRBV5-1 to TRBJ1-1; D remains unclear. CDR3 length equals 15 residues. Deletions cut 0 bases from V and 1 base from J, with 10 bases between. The germline V gene has CDR1 SGHRS and CDR2 YFSETQ. The CDR3 loop is CASSLAQIANTEAFF. The DNA for the CDR3 is TGCGCCAGCAGCTTGGCCCAGATAGCGAACACTGAAGCTTTCTTT.

In regard to this clonotype: A read error may explain this, as a much larger clone is one base away. The rearrangement links TRBV7-9 to TRBJ1-1; 7 bases map to TRBD1. CDR1 and CDR2 from the germline V gene are SEHNR and FQNEAQ (reference sequence). Unmatched junction bases numbered 11, after V lost 4 bases and J lost 6 bases. There are 15 residues in the CDR3. The CDR3 DNA is TGTGCCAGCAGCTCCGAGGACAGGAGTTACGCTGAAGCTTTCTTT. Amino acids: CASSSEDRSYAEAFF.

To note about this clonotype: An end of the junction does not agree with germline; a read error may underlie this. This chain links TRBV5-1 with TRBJ2-7; 7 bases agree with TRBD2. Per the germline V gene, CDR1 is SGHRS and CDR2 is YFSETQ. The CDR3 extends over 15 amino acids. CDR3 sequence reads: CASSWAYGGGTEQYF. The CDR3 nucleotides are TGTGCCAGCAGCTGGGCGTACGGCGGGGGAACCGAGCAGTACTTC.